The clone carrying this T cell receptor (beta chain) has more than one count but fewer than ten. This specimen comes from a study of blood T cell repertoires in COVID-19. Study information: Both acute and convalescent COVID-19 samples were obtained from the United States, Italy and Spain. Sample material is recorded as cDNA or gDNA derived from T cells, B-cell-depleted T cells, or PBMCs.

There are 12 residues in the CDR3. The V and J ends lost 5 bases and 4 bases respectively, with 8 bases between them. In the source study's methods: Counts of nucleated cells, estimated from reference gene primer amplification, were obtained. TCRdb's copy holds only in-frame clones and misses some; the assay was immunoSEQ multiplex PCR. Clonal size and the V and J genes are those of that table, whereas D and trimming came from the DNA. The sample lists about 210,000 clones; 80% were seen once. The sample comprised peripheral blood. The genes are TRBV12-3 or TRBV12-4 and TRBJ1-2; D remains unclear. This receptor was obtained from a human donor in a cohort sampled during active COVID-19. In DNA form, the CDR3 reads TGTGCCAGCAGTGGAGGCAGCTATGGCTACACCTTC. Translating it yields CASSGGSYGYTF.